These 14 T cell receptor beta chains share one sample of origin, sequenced in a study of T-cell reconstitution after alpha-beta-depleted transplantation in children. Preparation of the TCRbeta library involved a method that used unique molecular identifiers. A single record per CDR3 protein comes from TCRdb applying MiXCR to the PCR reads. Of 200,000 to 300,000 distinct CDR3 sequences listed, 20% to 30% are singletons. The starting material was PBMCs, mostly from graft donor cells, obtained 360 days after TCRalphabeta/CD19-depleted stem cell transplant. The receptors originated from a female patient aged 2 to 10 who had a stem cell transplant for congenital amegakaryocytic thrombocytopenia, so the T cells may come from the graft donor.

This chain joins TRBV10-3 and TRBJ2-2, with 8 nucleotides matching TRBD1. Germline CDR1 reads ENHRY; CDR2 reads SYGVKD. The V gene end was trimmed by 6 bases and the J gene end by 0 bases; junction bases not matched to a gene: 3. This CDR3 has 15 residues. CDR3 nucleotide sequence: TGTGCCATCAGCGGGACAGGCGCGAACACCGGGGAGCTGTTTTTT. It codes for CAISGTGANTGELFF.

CDR3 amino acids: CASKRELFF. The CDR3, as DNA: TGTGCCAGTAAACGGGAGCTGTTTTTT. This chain connects TRBV19 to TRBJ2-2, with D unclear. V was shortened by 7 bases and J by 9 bases, with 3 bases between the two germline ends. Per germline, CDR1 LNHDA and CDR2 SQIVND (reference sequence). The CDR3 extends over 9 amino acids.

This CDR3 is CSATFGAGEQYF. In DNA, the CDR3 is TGCAGTGCTACATTCGGTGCGGGCGAGCAGTACTTC. The rearrangement links TRBV20-1 to TRBJ2-7; possible D gene TRBD2, 5 bases. Germline CDR1 and CDR2: DFQATT and SNEGSKA (reference sequence). V was shortened by 4 bases and J by 6 bases, with 13 bases between the two germline ends. CDR3 length: 12 residues.

CDR3 protein: CASSLTGRNYNEQFF. The DNA for the CDR3 is TGCGCCAGCAGCTTGACAGGGAGAAACTACAATGAGCAGTTCTTC. V usage is TRBV5-1 and J usage is TRBJ2-1; tentatively, D is TRBD1 (6 bases). CDR1 and CDR2 (germline): SGHRS, YFSETQ. This CDR3 has 15 amino acids. The V gene lost 1 base and the J gene lost 3 bases, with 11 bases spanning the gap.

This clonotype came up a few times. The chain is built from TRBV5-5 and TRBJ1-6; D is ambiguous. This CDR3 has 13 residues. Trimming left V 2 bases short and J 8 bases short, with 8 bases between. From germline, CDR1 is SGHKS and CDR2 YYEKEE (reference sequence). CDR3 in amino acids: CASSFLLDSPLHF. As DNA, the CDR3 is TGTGCCAGCAGCTTCCTCCTGGATTCACCCCTCCACTTT.

The V gene is TRBV6-2 or TRBV6-3, the J gene TRBJ2-7, with D perhaps TRBD1 or TRBD2 (7 bases each). V lost 7 bases to trimming and J lost 0 bases, with 16 bases between them. The CDR3 runs to 15 residues. Germline loops: CDR1 MNHEY, CDR2 SVGEGT. The CDR3 bases are TGTGCCAGCAATCCGGCAGGGGGGGGCTCCTACGAGCAGTACTTC. It specifies CASNPAGGGSYEQYF.

This clonotype was seen only a few times. This chain joins TRBV24-1 and TRBJ2-3; D is possibly TRBD2 (5 bases). The CDR3 loop spans 16 amino acids. Deletions cut 1 base from V and 3 bases from J, with 13 bases between. Germline CDR1 and CDR2: KGHDR and SFDVKD. CDR3 nucleotides: TGTGCCACCAGTGATTTCGGGGAGTCAGATACAGATACGCAGTATTTT. It is translated as CATSDFGESDTDTQYF.

This clonotype was picked up many times. V usage is TRBV29-1 and J usage is TRBJ2-1; possibly TRBD1 for D (5 bases). With 0 bases removed from V and 7 bases from J, the gap between germline ends came to 10 bases. Germline V gene data show CDR1 as SQVTM and CDR2 as ANQGSEA. The CDR3 runs 13 residues. CDR3 amino acids: CSVEEGRENEQFF. As DNA, the CDR3 is TGCAGCGTTGAAGAGGGGCGCGAGAATGAGCAGTTCTTC.

The chain recombines TRBV28 with TRBJ2-7, with D hard to call. Trimming cost V 6 bases and J 3 bases, with 15 bases left between them. This CDR3 region has 14 residues. From germline, CDR1 is MDHEN and CDR2 SYDVKM. This chain's CDR3 is CASSSPPLDYEQYF. In DNA, the CDR3 is TGTGCCAGCAGCTCGCCCCCCCTCGACTACGAGCAGTACTTC. Drawing the rest from reference TRBV28 and TRBJ2-7, the complete variable domain is DVKVTQSSRYLVKRTGEKVFLECVQDMDHENMFWYRQDPGLGLRLIYFSYDVKMKEKGDIPEGYSVSREKKERFSLILESASTNQTSMYLCASSSPPLDYEQYFGPGTRLTVT.

This chain connects TRBV20-1 to TRBJ2-1, with TRBD2 identical over 12 bases. The ends lost 5 bases at V and 5 bases at J; junction bases unmatched: 4. This CDR3 spans 14 amino acids. The germline gives CDR1 DFQATT, CDR2 SNEGSKA (reference sequence). CDR3 sequence: CSAPGTSGHNEQFF. In DNA form, the CDR3 reads TGCAGTGCTCCCGGGACTAGCGGGCACAATGAGCAGTTCTTC.

The chain links TRBV4-1 to TRBJ1-1; D call uncertain. CDR1 is MGHRA and CDR2 is YSYEKL in the germline V gene. Trimming pared 2 bases from V and 1 base from J, leaving 14 bases between. This CDR3 spans 16 amino acids. The CDR3 bases are TGCGCCAGCAGCCAACCCCCGTGGAGGGCGAACACTGAAGCTTTCTTT. It specifies CASSQPPWRANTEAFF.

This clonotype was seen a few times. The chain links TRBV7-9 to TRBJ2-2, with 9 bases aligning to TRBD2. Germline CDR1 reads SEHNR; CDR2 reads FQNEAQ (reference sequence). The CDR3 consists of 15 residues. J was trimmed by 4 bases and V by 6 bases; bases with no gene match: 6. The CDR3 sequence is CASSYIAGATGELFF. The DNA of the CDR3 is TGTGCCAGCAGTTATATAGCGGGAGCCACCGGGGAGCTGTTTTTT.

In regard to this clonotype: Since a much larger clone is just one base distant, this may be a read error. The chain carries TRBV10-3 and TRBJ2-3; 7 positions agree with TRBD2. Germline lookup yields CDR1 ENHRY and CDR2 SYGVKD. The trim removed 4 bases at V and 4 bases at J, leaving 8 bases unmatched. This CDR3 spans 15 amino acids. CDR3 sequence reads: CAISAGLERSDTQYF. Written as DNA, the CDR3 is TGTGCCATCAGTGCAGGACTAGAACGATCAGATACGCAGTATTTT.

The V gene is TRBV14, the J gene TRBJ1-2; 9 bases match TRBD1. The V gene end was trimmed by 6 bases and the J gene end by 4 bases; junction bases not matched to a gene: 9. The germline gives CDR1 SGHDN, CDR2 FVKESK. The CDR3 has 15 residues. The CDR3, as DNA: TGTGCCAGCAGTATCGGACAGGGGCTGCCCTATGGCTACACCTTC. Protein: CASSIGQGLPYGYTF.